The 15 T cell receptor beta chains below come from one sample, sequenced in a study of T cell responses to AZD1222 COVID-19 vaccine. Libraries were prepared by immunoSEQ multiplex PCR; TCRdb keeps only in-frame clonotypes and omits some of them. The table includes nearly 110,000 clones, approximately 90% detected once. The sequencing here drew on peripheral blood, taken 28 days after the second AZD1222 dose. The receptors were gathered from an adult who received the AZD1222 COVID-19 vaccine.

The chain recombines TRBV7-2 with TRBJ1-1; 7 bases align to TRBD1. The CDR3 is 15 amino acids. The germline gives CDR1 SGHTA, CDR2 FQGNSA. Trimming removed 2 bases from V and 4 bases from J; junction bases left unmatched: 7. CDR3 region: CASSLWARGGTEAFF. The CDR3 coding sequence is TGTGCCAGCAGCTTATGGGCCAGGGGGGGCACTGAAGCTTTCTTT.

The genes are TRBV7-6 and TRBJ1-6; 8 bases align to TRBD1. The CDR3 spans 16 residues. V shed 4 bases and J 8 bases; nucleotides not matched to a gene: 10. Per the germline V gene, CDR1 is SGHVS and CDR2 is FNYEAQ. CDR3 nucleotide sequence: TGTGCCAGCAGCTCATTCCGGACAGGGCGGGATTCACCCCTCCACTTT. Its translation: CASSSFRTGRDSPLHF.

V and J are TRBV5-1 and TRBJ1-2; 7 positions agree with TRBD1. CDR1 is SGHRS and CDR2 is YFSETQ in the germline V gene. Unmatched junction bases numbered 10, after V lost 3 bases and J lost 8 bases. This CDR3 region has 14 residues. CDR3 nucleotide sequence: TGCGCCAGCAGCTGGACAGGCCGTCTCGACGGCTACACCTTC. Protein sequence: CASSWTGRLDGYTF. Full variable domain (rest looked up from reference TRBV5-1 and TRBJ1-2): KAGVTQTPRYLIKTRGQQVTLSCSPISGHRSVSWYQQTPGQGLQFLFEYFSETQRNKGNFPGRFSGRQFSNSRSEMNVSTLELGDSALYLCASSWTGRLDGYTFGSGTRLTVV.

The CDR3 DNA reads TGTGCCAGCAGCCCTGGACTAGCGGGAACCTACGAGCAGTACTTC. Its translation: CASSPGLAGTYEQYF. V is TRBV3-1 (or the pseudogene TRBV3-2) and J is TRBJ2-7, with 12 bases fitting TRBD2. Germline CDR1 reads LGHDT; CDR2 reads YNNKEL (reference sequence). This CDR3 contains 15 residues. Trimming removed 4 bases from V and 2 bases from J; junction bases left unmatched: 3.

V and J are TRBV5-4 and TRBJ2-2, with 7 bases aligning to TRBD1. Losses at the gene ends were 3 bases for V and 4 bases for J; bases not matched to a gene: 6. The CDR3 extends over 15 amino acids. Germline CDR1 and CDR2: SGHNT and YYREEE (reference sequence). The chain's CDR3 is CASSSPTGSTGELFF. The CDR3 DNA is TGTGCCAGCAGCTCCCCGACAGGGAGCACCGGGGAGCTGTTTTTT. Full variable domain (missing parts from reference TRBV5-4 and TRBJ2-2): ETGVTQSPTHLIKTRGQQVTLRCSSQSGHNTVSWYQQALGQGPQFIFQYYREEENGRGNFPPRFSGLQFPNYSSELNVNALELDDSALYLCASSSPTGSTGELFFGEGSRLTVL.

This clone was observed a handful of times. The V and J genes are TRBV7-2 and TRBJ2-2; 7 positions match TRBD1. Germline CDR1 SGHTA, CDR2 FQGNSA. This CDR3 contains 16 residues. V shed 1 base and J 1 base; nucleotides not matched to a gene: 3. The CDR3 sequence is CASSLERGLNTGELFF. As DNA, the CDR3 is TGTGCCAGCAGCTTAGAGAGGGGGCTGAACACCGGGGAGCTGTTTTTT.

The V and J genes are TRBV7-2 and TRBJ2-3; tentatively, D is TRBD1 or TRBD2 (5 bases each). The CDR3 runs 16 residues. With 5 bases removed from V and 0 bases from J, the gap between germline ends came to 15 bases. Germline assignment: CDR1 SGHTA and CDR2 FQGNSA. The CDR3 DNA follows: TGTGCCAGCAGCCCCGGGGCTTCTGCTAGCACAGATACGCAGTATTTT. Residues: CASSPGASASTDTQYF.

The rearrangement links TRBV7-2 to TRBJ1-5, with D possibly TRBD1 on 6 matching bases. The CDR3 covers 15 residues. Germline assignment: CDR1 SGHTA and CDR2 FQGNSA. Trimming left V 6 bases short and J 2 bases short, with 14 bases between. The CDR3 loop is CASRGAGPGNQPQHF. CDR3 in DNA: TGTGCCAGCAGGGGGGCGGGACCCGGCAATCAGCCCCAGCATTTT.

This chain joins TRBV28 and TRBJ1-1; D is ambiguous. Germline V CDR1 and CDR2: MDHEN, SYDVKM. V lost 5 bases, J lost 0 bases, and 16 bases lay in between. The CDR3 consists of 16 residues. The CDR3 nucleotides are TGTGCCAGCAGTGCCCCCGGACTGGCGATGAACACTGAAGCTTTCTTT. Encoded protein: CASSAPGLAMNTEAFF. Full variable domain (missing parts from reference TRBV28 and TRBJ1-1): DVKVTQSSRYLVKRTGEKVFLECVQDMDHENMFWYRQDPGLGLRLIYFSYDVKMKEKGDIPEGYSVSREKKERFSLILESASTNQTSMYLCASSAPGLAMNTEAFFGQGTRLTVV.

This chain links TRBV4-3 with TRBJ1-1; 8 nucleotides match TRBD1. Germline V gene data show CDR1 as LGHNA and CDR2 as YSLEER. The trim removed 2 bases at V and 2 bases at J, leaving 4 bases unmatched. The CDR3 has 15 residues. The CDR3 DNA sequence: TGCGCCAGCAGCCAATTACAGGGGGTCAACACTGAAGCTTTCTTT. Amino acid sequence: CASSQLQGVNTEAFF.

This rearrangement joins TRBV27 to TRBJ2-7; no clear D gene. V was shortened by 1 base and J by 4 bases, with 8 bases between the two germline ends. From germline, CDR1 is MNHEY and CDR2 SMNVEV (reference sequence). This CDR3 is 13 amino acids long. The CDR3 sequence: CASSLFPAYEQYF. The CDR3 coding sequence is TGTGCCAGCAGTTTATTCCCAGCTTACGAGCAGTACTTC.

The V and J genes are TRBV10-2 and TRBJ2-7, with TRBD1 matching over 8 bases. Germline loops: CDR1 WSHSY, CDR2 SAAADI. This CDR3 comprises 14 residues. Trimming at V came to 4 bases and at J to 4 bases, leaving 6 bases not matched to a gene. The CDR3 DNA sequence: TGCGCCAGCAGTGCCGGGACAGGTATATACGAGCAGTACTTC. As protein: CASSAGTGIYEQYF.

This chain uses TRBV5-4 with TRBJ2-3; maybe TRBD1 (6 bases). The CDR3 runs to 14 residues. Trimming removed 4 bases from V and 2 bases from J, with 11 bases in between. The germline V gene has CDR1 SGHNT and CDR2 YYREEE (reference sequence). Written as DNA, the CDR3 is TGTGCCAGCAGCCAGGGGTCGTACACAGATACGCAGTATTTT. It specifies CASSQGSYTDTQYF.

The chain recombines TRBV11-2 with TRBJ1-2, with D uncertain. Germline-derived CDR1 and CDR2 are SGHAT and FQNNGV. The CDR3 runs 14 residues. The germline V and J ends were trimmed by 1 base and 8 bases, with 14 bases remaining between them. The CDR3, as DNA: TGTGCCAGCAGCTTAGCCAGCGGACGCGACGGCTACACCTTC. Its translation: CASSLASGRDGYTF.

The J gene is TRBJ1-2, the V gene TRBV19, with D uncertain. V dropped 3 bases and J dropped 2 bases, with 10 bases sitting between them. The germline gives CDR1 LNHDA, CDR2 SQIVND (reference sequence). This CDR3 is 14 amino acids long. The CDR3 loop is CASSIRPTNYGYTF. The DNA for the CDR3 is TGTGCCAGTAGTATCCGCCCGACCAACTATGGCTACACCTTC.